This passage covers 17 T cell receptor beta chains from one sample sequenced in a study of T cell responses to AZD1222 COVID-19 vaccine. Using immunoSEQ multiplex PCR, the repertoire was profiled, and TCRdb retains in-frame clones only, with some absent. The sample comprises about 150,000 clones, over 75% of which are singletons, and over 1.5% rests with the top ten. Specimen: peripheral blood, collected on day 0 of AZD1222 vaccination. These receptors were collected from an adult in good health.

This clone was counted a single time. V and J are TRBV25-1 and TRBJ2-2; 8 nucleotides line up with TRBD1. With 1 base clipped from V and 5 bases from J, the junction kept 3 bases outside the gene matches. The germline V gene has CDR1 MGHDK and CDR2 SYGVNS. The CDR3 has 15 residues. Written as DNA, the CDR3 is TGTGCCAGCAGTGAATCATGGGACAGGACCGGGGAGCTGTTTTTT. It encodes CASSESWDRTGELFF.

The rearrangement links TRBV27 to TRBJ2-1; D is tentatively TRBD1 or TRBD2 (6 bases each). The V gene lost 1 base and the J gene lost 6 bases, with 13 bases spanning the gap. Germline-derived CDR1 and CDR2 are MNHEY and SMNVEV (reference sequence). There are 15 residues in the CDR3. In nucleotides, the CDR3 is TGTGCCAGCAGTTTATGGGGGGCGGGGTCCAATGAGCAGTTCTTC. Translating it yields CASSLWGAGSNEQFF.

This clone occurred once. J is TRBJ1-1 and V is TRBV7-9; weak D call: TRBD1 (6 bases). Trimming took 1 base from V and 5 from J, leaving 11 bases between them. CDR1 SEHNR and CDR2 FQNEAQ come from the germline V gene (reference sequence). The CDR3 has 14 residues. The CDR3 reads CASSLGPTGTEAFF. CDR3 nucleotides: TGTGCCAGCAGCTTAGGACCGACAGGAACTGAAGCTTTCTTT.

The rearrangement uses TRBV6-2 or TRBV6-3 and TRBJ1-1; no clear D. The germline V and J ends were trimmed by 3 bases and 1 base, with 9 bases remaining between them. Germline-derived CDR1 and CDR2 are MNHEY and SVGEGT. The CDR3 is made up of 14 amino acids. CDR3 region: CASSYGLANTEAFF. CDR3 DNA sequence: TGTGCCAGCAGTTATGGACTGGCGAACACTGAAGCTTTCTTT.

The chain has TRBV6-1 and TRBJ1-6; no clear D gene. This CDR3 is built from 15 residues. From germline, CDR1 is MNHNS and CDR2 SASEGT. Trimming took off 1 base at V and 3 bases at J, with 7 bases between the two ends. The CDR3 spells CASSEERDYNSPLHF. The CDR3 region has the DNA TGTGCCAGCAGTGAAGAAAGGGACTATAATTCACCCCTCCACTTT.

The gene calls are TRBV30 and TRBJ1-2, with D uncertain. Trimming removed 3 bases from V and 5 bases from J, with 19 bases in between. Germline V CDR1 and CDR2: GTSNPN, SVGIG (reference sequence). The CDR3 is made up of 15 amino acids. CDR3 coding DNA: TGTGCCTGGAGATCCAGGCCCTCACGAGGTTATGGCTACACCTTC. Protein product: CAWRSRPSRGYGYTF.

With regard to this clone: A read error may produce the germline difference seen at one junction end. The chain joins TRBV2 to TRBJ1-4, with D uncertain. The CDR3 covers 8 residues. The germline CDR1 and CDR2 sequences are SNHLY and FYNNEI. DNA of the CDR3: TGTGCCAGCGGCCGGACGATATTT. This translates into CASGRTIF.

A remark on this clone: This sample also contains other DNA sequences that code for the same CDR3. This chain links TRBV7-2 with TRBJ2-3; 9 positions match TRBD1. CDR3 length: 17 amino acids. Germline values: CDR1 SGHTA, CDR2 FQGNSA. V shed 1 base, J shed 3 bases, and the junction held 8 bases outside the gene matches. CDR3 region: CASSLEGWDRATDTQYF. The CDR3 coding sequence is TGTGCCAGCAGCTTAGAAGGCTGGGACAGGGCAACAGATACGCAGTATTTT.

This chain connects TRBV21-1 to TRBJ2-2. TRBV21-1 is a pseudogene. There are 12 residues in the CDR3. Here the CDR3 DNA reads TGTGCCAGCAGCAAAGAAGGTTGGGAGCTGTTTTTT. As protein: CASSKEGWELFF.

This chain links TRBV4-1 with TRBJ1-3; D unresolved. The CDR3 loop spans 16 amino acids. Germline V gene lookup returns CDR1 MGHRA and CDR2 YSYEKL. Deletions cut 4 bases from V and 4 bases from J, with 17 bases between. CDR3 loop: CASSPSQWGYGNTIYF. The CDR3, as DNA: TGCGCCAGCAGCCCGTCCCAATGGGGTTACGGAAACACCATATATTTT.

The CDR3 nucleotides read TGTGCCAGCCAGGGAGTCTATCAGCCCCAGCATTTT. Translating gives CASQGVYQPQHF. The rearrangement uses TRBV12-3 or TRBV12-4 and TRBJ1-5; a possible D gene is TRBD1 (5 bases). Trimming removed 8 bases from V and 5 bases from J, with 10 bases in between. CDR3 length: 12 residues.

The rearrangement uses TRBV7-9 and TRBJ1-5, with 11 bases that match TRBD1. V shed 2 bases and J 5 bases; nucleotides not matched to a gene: 2. The CDR3 contains 15 residues. Germline V gene sequence: CDR1 SEHNR, CDR2 FQNEAQ (reference sequence). CDR3 sequence reads: CASSLKGQGDQPQHF. In DNA form, the CDR3 reads TGTGCCAGCAGCTTAAAGGGACAGGGGGATCAGCCCCAGCATTTT.

The chain uses TRBV6-2 or TRBV6-3 and TRBJ2-1, with D possibly matching TRBD2 (6 bases). Germline CDR1 is MNHEY and CDR2 is SVGEGT. Trimming shortened V by 6 bases and J by 8 bases, and 11 bases separated the two germline ends. There are 12 residues in the CDR3. The CDR3 DNA is TGTGCCAGCAGCCGGACTACCGATGAGCAGTTCTTC. It yields the protein CASSRTTDEQFF.

The V gene is TRBV7-2, the J gene TRBJ2-7; TRBD1 aligns across 9 bases. The V segment lost 0 bases and the J segment 2 bases; nucleotides outside the gene matches: 2. Germline values: CDR1 SGHTA, CDR2 FQGNSA. This CDR3 is built from 15 residues. CDR3 sequence reads: CASSLAGTGTYEQYF. CDR3 coding DNA: TGTGCCAGCAGCTTAGCCGGGACAGGGACCTACGAGCAGTACTTC. Looking up the rest from reference TRBV7-2 and TRBJ2-7 gives the full variable domain: GAGVSQSPSNKVTEKGKDVELRCDPISGHTALYWYRQSLGQGLEFLIYFQGNSAPDKSGLPSDRFSAERTGGSVSTLTIQRTQQEDSAVYLCASSLAGTGTYEQYFGPGTRLTVT.

The CDR3, as DNA: TGTGCCAGTAGTCTGTTGGTTCCGAGCGGCAATCAGCCCCAGCATTTT. This codes for CASSLLVPSGNQPQHF. V gene TRBV19 combines with J gene TRBJ1-5; no definite D call. The V gene's germline CDR1 is LNHDA and CDR2 SQIVND (reference sequence). CDR3 length equals 16 residues. V dropped 5 bases and J dropped 2 bases, with 16 bases sitting between them.

The chain couples TRBV5-1 to TRBJ2-1, with TRBD2 matching over 14 bases. CDR1 SGHRS and CDR2 YFSETQ come from the germline V gene. This CDR3 spans 19 amino acids. The V gene end was trimmed by 4 bases and the J gene end by 2 bases; junction bases not matched to a gene: 11. DNA of the CDR3: TGCGCCAGCAGCGACCCGGGACTAGCGGGAGACCGACCCTACAATGAGCAGTTCTTC. This gives the protein CASSDPGLAGDRPYNEQFF. Based on the CDR3 plus reference TRBV5-1 and TRBJ2-1, the full variable domain is KAGVTQTPRYLIKTRGQQVTLSCSPISGHRSVSWYQQTPGQGLQFLFEYFSETQRNKGNFPGRFSGRQFSNSRSEMNVSTLELGDSALYLCASSDPGLAGDRPYNEQFFGPGTRLTVL.

The chain links TRBV7-9 to TRBJ1-4; 8 bases match TRBD1. The CDR3 totals 14 residues. The ends lost 5 bases at V and 8 bases at J; junction bases unmatched: 7. Germline CDR1 is SEHNR and CDR2 is FQNEAQ (reference sequence). CDR3 DNA: TGTGCCAGCAGCGCCGCAGGGGGCCGGGAAAAACTGTTTTTT. This sequence encodes CASSAAGGREKLFF.